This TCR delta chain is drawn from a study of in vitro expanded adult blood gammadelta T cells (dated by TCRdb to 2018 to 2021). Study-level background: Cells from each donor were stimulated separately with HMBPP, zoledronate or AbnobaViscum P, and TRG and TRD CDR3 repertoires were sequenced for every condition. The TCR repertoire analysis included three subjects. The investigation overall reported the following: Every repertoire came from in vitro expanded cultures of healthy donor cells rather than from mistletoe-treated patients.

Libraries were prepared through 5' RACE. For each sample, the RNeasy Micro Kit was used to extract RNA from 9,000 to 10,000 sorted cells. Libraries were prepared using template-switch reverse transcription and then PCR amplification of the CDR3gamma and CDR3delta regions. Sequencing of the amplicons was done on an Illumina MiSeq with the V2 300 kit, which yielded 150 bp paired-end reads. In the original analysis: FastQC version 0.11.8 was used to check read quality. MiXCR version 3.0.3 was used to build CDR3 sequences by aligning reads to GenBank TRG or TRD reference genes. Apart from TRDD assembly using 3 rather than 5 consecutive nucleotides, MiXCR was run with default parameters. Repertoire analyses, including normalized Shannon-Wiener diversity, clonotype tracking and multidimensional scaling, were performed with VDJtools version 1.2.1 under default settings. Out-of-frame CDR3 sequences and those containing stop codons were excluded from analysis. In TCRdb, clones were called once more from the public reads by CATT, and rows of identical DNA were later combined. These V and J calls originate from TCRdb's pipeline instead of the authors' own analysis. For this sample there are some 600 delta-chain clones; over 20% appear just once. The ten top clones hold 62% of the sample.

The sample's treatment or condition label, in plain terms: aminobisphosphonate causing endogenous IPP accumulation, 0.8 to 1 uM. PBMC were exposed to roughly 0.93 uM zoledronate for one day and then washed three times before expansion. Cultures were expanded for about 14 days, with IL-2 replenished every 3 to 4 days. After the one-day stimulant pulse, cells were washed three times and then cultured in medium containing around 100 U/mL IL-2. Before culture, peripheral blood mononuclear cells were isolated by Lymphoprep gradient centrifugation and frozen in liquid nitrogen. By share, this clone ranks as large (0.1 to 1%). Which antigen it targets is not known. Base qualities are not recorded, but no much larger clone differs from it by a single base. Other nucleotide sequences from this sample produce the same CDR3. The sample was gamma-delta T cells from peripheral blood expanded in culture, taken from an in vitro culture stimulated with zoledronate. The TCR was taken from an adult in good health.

For the CDR3, the sequence is CACDRMGVRELIF. The nucleotide sequence reads TGTGCCTGTGACCGAATGGGGGTTAGGGAACTCATCTTT. The chain joins TRDV2 to TRDJ1; TRDD3 is possibly the D segment (6 matching bases). The junction carries 16 bases between V and J, which are trimmed by 3 bases and 9 bases respectively. Counted from cysteine to phenylalanine, this CDR3 has 13 amino acids. Only the CDR3 region is kept as DNA, spanning 39 bases read in frame from base 1. Reading the germline V gene gives CDR1 GEAIGNYY and CDR2 EKD.